These 28 T cell receptor beta chains came from one sample sequenced in a study of cytomegalovirus exposure and HLA in healthy donors. 60 Vbeta and 13 Jbeta primers were used in PCR. Sequencing used immunoSEQ multiplex PCR; TCRdb keeps in-frame clones, though not all of them. The table lists about 100,000 clones, around 86% of them singletons. Sample: PBMCs. These receptors originate from a woman in her seventies in good health and CMV-seropositive.

The chain is built from TRBV11-2 and TRBJ2-6; TRBD2 agrees at 11 bases. The CDR3 covers 19 residues. The V and J ends lost 4 bases and 4 bases, in that order; junction bases with no gene match: 12. Germline CDR1 is SGHAT and CDR2 is FQNNGV. CDR3: CASSSMGLAGGSGANVLTF. The CDR3 DNA follows: TGTGCCAGCAGCTCAATGGGGCTAGCGGGAGGATCAGGGGCCAACGTCCTGACTTTC.

V gene TRBV5-1 combines with J gene TRBJ2-4; possibly TRBD2 for D (6 bases). The CDR3 spans 14 residues. Germline V gene lookup returns CDR1 SGHRS and CDR2 YFSETQ. Trimming shortened V by 4 bases and J by 7 bases, and 15 bases separated the two germline ends. CDR3 region: CASSRDSKDNIQYF. The CDR3 DNA sequence: TGCGCCAGCAGCCGGGACTCAAAGGATAACATTCAGTACTTC.

A single count supports this clone. The chain couples TRBV6-7 to TRBJ2-5, with D possibly being TRBD1 (6 bases). The end of the DNA fits TRBJ2-7 better, so the J call may be wrong. TRBV6-7 belongs to the ORF category, with a function that is uncertain. The CDR3 totals 15 residues. The CDR3 protein is CASSRTRGTGYEQYF. DNA of the CDR3: TGTGCCAGCAGTCGCACCAGGGGAACCGGCTACGAGCAGTACTTC.

The chain joins TRBV5-8 to TRBJ2-7, with TRBD2 as a possible D gene (6 bases). Per germline, CDR1 SGHTS and CDR2 YDEGEE. V lost 10 bases and J 9 bases, leaving 23 bases between the germline ends. CDR3 size: 13 residues. CDR3 protein: CASRDVRAEVQYF. The DNA for the CDR3 is TGTGCCTCGCGGGACGTACGGGCGGAGGTGCAGTACTTC.

This rearrangement joins TRBV5-1 to TRBJ1-2; the D is unclear. Germline assignment: CDR1 SGHRS and CDR2 YFSETQ. V gave up 7 bases and J gave up 3 bases, with 13 bases separating them. The CDR3 covers 13 residues. As DNA, the CDR3 is TGCGCCAGCCGCCCCCACGGAGACTATGGCTACACCTTC. Its translation: CASRPHGDYGYTF.

V is TRBV6-1 and J is TRBJ1-2, with D perhaps TRBD1 (5 bases). This CDR3 comprises 14 residues. The germline V and J ends were trimmed by 7 bases and 2 bases, with 14 bases remaining between them. CDR1 is MNHNS, CDR2 SASEGT, per germline. The CDR3 loop is CASTGTYENYGYTF. DNA for the CDR3: TGTGCCAGCACAGGGACTTACGAAAACTATGGCTACACCTTC.

The chain employs TRBV27 and TRBJ1-1, with D possibly being TRBD1 (5 bases). The CDR3 has 13 amino acids. With 4 bases removed from V and 3 bases from J, the gap between germline ends came to 9 bases. Germline CDR1 and CDR2: MNHEY and SMNVEV (reference sequence). The DNA of the CDR3 is TGTGCCAGCAGTTGGGCGGGGGACACTGAAGCTTTCTTT. Amino acid sequence: CASSWAGDTEAFF.

The V and J genes are TRBV2 and TRBJ2-3; TRBD2 matches at 9 bases. After removal of 8 bases from V and 2 bases from J, the junction contained 17 bases not matched to a gene. Germline CDR1 and CDR2: SNHLY and FYNNEI. This CDR3 has 18 amino acids. This CDR3 is CASSRIRVAGEHTDTQYF. CDR3 nucleotide sequence: TGTGCCAGCTCCCGGATAAGGGTAGCGGGAGAGCACACAGATACGCAGTATTTT.

J is TRBJ1-2 and V is TRBV5-4; tentatively, D is TRBD1 (6 bases). This CDR3 is built from 15 residues. V lost 4 bases, J lost 6 bases, and 19 bases lay in between. Per germline, CDR1 SGHNT and CDR2 YYREEE (reference sequence). CDR3: CASSPPLDRQNGYTF. Here the CDR3 DNA reads TGTGCCAGCAGCCCACCACTTGACAGGCAGAATGGCTACACCTTC. The full variable domain, rest sourced from reference TRBV5-4 and TRBJ1-2, is ETGVTQSPTHLIKTRGQQVTLRCSSQSGHNTVSWYQQALGQGPQFIFQYYREEENGRGNFPPRFSGLQFPNYSSELNVNALELDDSALYLCASSPPLDRQNGYTFGSGTRLTVV.

The chain is built from TRBV7-2 and TRBJ2-1; TRBD1 is a possible D gene (6 bases). The ends were cut back, 3 bases at V and 9 bases at J, with 6 bases in the middle. CDR3 size: 11 residues. Germline V CDR1 and CDR2: SGHTA, FQGNSA. CDR3 DNA: TGTGCCAGCAGCTTGGGGGCTGAGCAGTTCTTC. Translating it yields CASSLGAEQFF.

Comment on this clone: This CDR3 is also generated by other DNA sequences in the sample. The chain uses TRBV4-2 and TRBJ2-7; 11 bases match TRBD1. Germline V CDR1 and CDR2: LGHNA, YNFKEQ. Germline trimming cut 3 bases from V and 6 bases from J; bases unmatched to any gene: 10. This CDR3 is 16 amino acids long. The CDR3 loop is CASSQLDRGQFGEQYF. The CDR3 nucleotides are TGTGCCAGCAGCCAGTTGGACAGGGGGCAATTTGGCGAGCAGTACTTC.

The chain combines TRBV7-9 with TRBJ1-1; TRBD1 aligns across 9 bases. In germline, CDR1 is SEHNR, CDR2 FQNEAQ (reference sequence). This CDR3 region has 14 residues. V trimming: 6 bases; J trimming: 4 bases; junction bases outside the gene matches: 6. This chain's CDR3 is CASRYRGQGTEAFF. The DNA of the CDR3 is TGTGCCAGCAGGTACAGGGGGCAGGGCACTGAAGCTTTCTTT. Supplemented by reference TRBV7-9 and TRBJ1-1, the full variable domain reads DTGVSQNPRHKITKRGQNVTFRCDPISEHNRLYWYRQTLGQGPEFLTYFQNEAQLEKSRLLSDRFSAERPKGSFSTLEIQRTEQGDSAMYLCASRYRGQGTEAFFGQGTRLTVV.

This chain uses TRBV11-2 with TRBJ1-1; D ambiguous. This CDR3 has 13 amino acids. The V end lost 3 bases, the J end lost 6 bases, and 11 bases lay between the germline ends. The germline V gene encodes CDR1 SGHAT and CDR2 FQNNGV. CDR3 amino acids: CASSFAQVAEAFF. As DNA, the CDR3 is TGTGCCAGCAGCTTTGCGCAAGTAGCTGAAGCTTTCTTT.

This clone was recorded once. V gene TRBV19 combines with J gene TRBJ2-1, with 7 nucleotides matching TRBD1. This CDR3 has 16 amino acids. From germline, CDR1 is LNHDA and CDR2 SQIVND (reference sequence). Trimming took 0 bases from V and 0 from J; bases not matched to a gene: 2. This CDR3 reads CASSIDKGASYNEQFF. CDR3 bases: TGTGCCAGTAGTATAGATAAGGGGGCCTCCTACAATGAGCAGTTCTTC.

The V and J genes are TRBV29-1 and TRBJ1-3, with TRBD1 identical over 9 bases. This CDR3 has 13 amino acids. CDR1 and CDR2 from the germline V gene are SQVTM and ANQGSEA. V trimming: 7 bases; J trimming: 2 bases; junction bases outside the gene matches: 3. The CDR3, as DNA: TGCAGCGCTGGGGACAGGGCTGGAAACACCATATATTTT. Translated: CSAGDRAGNTIYF.

This rearrangement joins TRBV2 to TRBJ2-2; tentative D call: TRBD1 (5 bases). CDR3 size: 16 residues. The germline CDR1 and CDR2 sequences are SNHLY and FYNNEI. With 0 bases removed from V and 0 bases from J, the gap between germline ends came to 8 bases. In nucleotides, the CDR3 is TGTGCCAGCAGTGAAGCTGCGACAGCGAACACCGGGGAGCTGTTTTTT. Amino acids: CASSEAATANTGELFF.

The CDR3 DNA is TGTGCCAGCAGCCCCGAGCGCATGGATGAGCAGTTCTTC. Encoded protein: CASSPERMDEQFF. V usage is TRBV7-2 and J usage is TRBJ2-1, with D hard to call. CDR3 length: 13 residues. Looked up from germline, CDR1 is SGHTA and CDR2 is FQGNSA. The germline V and J ends were trimmed by 5 bases and 8 bases, with 13 bases remaining between them.

The rearrangement links TRBV19 to TRBJ2-2; 15 bases agree with TRBD2. Trimming removed 3 bases from V and 5 bases from J; junction bases left unmatched: 4. From germline, CDR1 is LNHDA and CDR2 SQIVND (reference sequence). The CDR3 consists of 17 residues. The CDR3 here is CASSILGLAGGTGELFF. Written as DNA, the CDR3 is TGTGCCAGTAGTATTTTGGGACTAGCGGGAGGAACCGGGGAGCTGTTTTTT.

This chain links TRBV7-2 with TRBJ2-7; maybe TRBD1 (5 bases). V gave up 5 bases and J gave up 3 bases, with 11 bases separating them. The CDR3 spans 13 residues. The V gene's germline CDR1 is SGHTA and CDR2 FQGNSA. The CDR3 region has the DNA TGTGCCAGCAGCGCCGGACAAATCTACGAGCAGTACTTC. It encodes CASSAGQIYEQYF. Variable domain in full (rest from reference TRBV7-2 and TRBJ2-7): GAGVSQSPSNKVTEKGKDVELRCDPISGHTALYWYRQSLGQGLEFLIYFQGNSAPDKSGLPSDRFSAERTGGSVSTLTIQRTQQEDSAVYLCASSAGQIYEQYFGPGTRLTVT.

The chain combines TRBV28 with TRBJ2-7; perhaps TRBD2 as D (5 bases). The CDR3 covers 13 residues. Germline lookup yields CDR1 MDHEN and CDR2 SYDVKM. V was clipped by 9 bases and J by 4 bases, with 16 bases between them. The CDR3 region has the DNA TGTGCCAGTAATACATTGGGAGTTTACGAGCAGTACTTC. It translates to CASNTLGVYEQYF.

The chain carries TRBV10-3 and TRBJ2-1; 11 positions agree with TRBD2. The trim removed 4 bases at V and 7 bases at J, leaving 9 bases unmatched. Germline lookup yields CDR1 ENHRY and CDR2 SYGVKD. There are 16 residues in the CDR3. Written as DNA, the CDR3 is TGTGCCATCAGTGCTCAACTAGCGGGAGAGGGGAATGAGCAGTTCTTC. Translating gives CAISAQLAGEGNEQFF.

V gene TRBV11-2 combines with J gene TRBJ2-4; TRBD2 matches at 9 bases. Germline V gene data show CDR1 as SGHAT and CDR2 as FQNNGV. The CDR3 length is 16 residues. V lost 1 base and J lost 12; bases outside the gene matches: 13. The CDR3 spells CASSLVAGGPGKNQYF. The CDR3, as DNA: TGTGCCAGCAGCTTAGTGGCGGGAGGGCCGGGAAAAAATCAGTACTTC.

This clone has a handful of counts. The rearrangement joins TRBV19 to TRBJ2-1; possible D gene TRBD2, 5 bases. The CDR3 spans 17 residues. The germline V and J ends were trimmed by 2 bases and 1 base, with 15 bases remaining between them. The germline gives CDR1 LNHDA, CDR2 SQIVND (reference sequence). Written as DNA, the CDR3 is TGTGCCAGTAGTATAAGATCGTTCCGGGAATCCTACAATGAGCAGTTCTTC. This sequence encodes CASSIRSFRESYNEQFF.

V is TRBV19 and J is TRBJ2-5, with 8 bases lining up with TRBD2. The CDR3 loop spans 14 amino acids. The V segment lost 1 base and the J segment 4 bases; nucleotides outside the gene matches: 2. Germline V gene sequence: CDR1 LNHDA, CDR2 SQIVND (reference sequence). The CDR3 sequence: CASSIAGGLETQYF. CDR3 DNA: TGTGCCAGTAGTATAGCGGGAGGGTTAGAGACCCAGTACTTC.

The chain combines TRBV7-9 with TRBJ1-3; no definite D call. The CDR3 loop spans 15 amino acids. Germline lookup yields CDR1 SEHNR and CDR2 FQNEAQ (reference sequence). The V end was cut by 5 bases, the J end by 0 bases, with 11 bases between. CDR3 in DNA: TGTGCCAGCAGCCGAGCATCCACCTCTGGAAACACCATATATTTT. This translates into CASSRASTSGNTIYF. The entire variable domain, with the rest obtained from reference TRBV7-9 and TRBJ1-3, is as follows: DTGVSQNPRHKITKRGQNVTFRCDPISEHNRLYWYRQTLGQGPEFLTYFQNEAQLEKSRLLSDRFSAERPKGSFSTLEIQRTEQGDSAMYLCASSRASTSGNTIYFGEGSWLTVV.

The V call is TRBV6-6, the J call TRBJ2-1; D remains unclear. The V and J ends lost 2 bases and 5 bases respectively, with 7 bases between them. The germline V gene has CDR1 MNHNY and CDR2 SVGAGI (reference sequence). This CDR3 has 13 amino acids. CDR3: CASSYIRDNEQFF. The CDR3 region has the DNA TGTGCCAGCAGTTACATTCGGGACAATGAGCAGTTCTTC.

The rearrangement uses TRBV4-2 and TRBJ1-4; D is unresolved. CDR1 LGHNA and CDR2 YNFKEQ come from the germline V gene. Trimming took off 0 bases at V and 0 bases at J, with 11 bases between the two ends. This CDR3 has 17 residues. In DNA, the CDR3 is TGTGCCAGCAGCCAAGATGTCAGCGTTGCAACTAATGAAAAACTGTTTTTT. Amino acid sequence: CASSQDVSVATNEKLFF.

The rearrangement uses TRBV7-2 and TRBJ2-7, with unresolved D. Germline CDR1 reads SGHTA; CDR2 reads FQGNSA. The germline V and J ends were trimmed by 5 bases and 3 bases, with 17 bases remaining between them. The CDR3 totals 15 residues. The CDR3 DNA follows: TGTGCCAGCAGCCCTATGCCGGGTCAAAGCTACGAGCAGTACTTC. Amino acids: CASSPMPGQSYEQYF. Together with reference TRBV7-2 and TRBJ2-7, the CDR3 gives the full variable domain: GAGVSQSPSNKVTEKGKDVELRCDPISGHTALYWYRQSLGQGLEFLIYFQGNSAPDKSGLPSDRFSAERTGGSVSTLTIQRTQQEDSAVYLCASSPMPGQSYEQYFGPGTRLTVT.